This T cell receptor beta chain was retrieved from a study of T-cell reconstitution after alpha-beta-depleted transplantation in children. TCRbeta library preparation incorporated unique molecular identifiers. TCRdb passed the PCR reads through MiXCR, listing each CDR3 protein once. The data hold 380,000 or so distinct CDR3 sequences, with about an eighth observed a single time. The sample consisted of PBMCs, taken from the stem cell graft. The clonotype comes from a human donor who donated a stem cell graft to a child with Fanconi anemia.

Here the CDR3 DNA reads TGTGCCAGTAGTATATCCGGGGGGGCGACCGGGGAGCTGTTTTTT. Residues: CASSISGGATGELFF. The chain links TRBV19 to TRBJ2-2; 8 nucleotides match TRBD2. In germline, CDR1 is LNHDA, CDR2 SQIVND (reference sequence). The CDR3 is 15 amino acids. V lost 2 bases to trimming and J lost 5 bases; unmatched junction nucleotides: 4. The full variable domain, completed using reference TRBV19 and TRBJ2-2, is DGGITQSPKYLFRKEGQNVTLSCEQNLNHDAMYWYRQDPGQGLRLIYYSQIVNDFQKGDIAEGYSVSREKKESFPLTVTSAQKNPTAFYLCASSISGGATGELFFGEGSRLTVL.